Sequencing of this T cell receptor beta chain was carried out in a study of CD8 T cells in Susac syndrome. The study, taken as a whole, reports: TEMRA cells and active patients showed peak Susac CD8+ clonal expansion.

A quantity of about 0.5 to 1 ug RNA underwent reverse transcription using random hexamers. The immunoSEQ assay covered 54 Vbeta and 13 Jbeta segments for CDR3. TCRdb reprocessed the immunoSEQ multiplex PCR reads with MiXCR, giving one entry per CDR3 protein. The table lists about 2,500 distinct CDR3 sequences, just under 75% of them singletons, with roughly 21% in the top ten. Staining was done for CD27 and CD45RA, and it defined the memory subsets for TEMRA sorting. Sequencing was performed on both total CD8+ cells and sorted CD8+ TEMRA cells. Patients with Susac syndrome met diagnostic criteria defined recently for definite or probable disease. V lost 10 bases and J lost 4; bases outside the gene matches: 7. This CDR3 is built from 13 residues. CDR1 is SNHLY, CDR2 FYNNEI, per germline. Regarding this clonotype: Its antigen remains unknown.

The clonotype was recovered from a human donor with Susac syndrome. V is TRBV2 and J is TRBJ2-1; 7 bases map to TRBD1. The specimen sequenced was CD8+ TEMRA cells from PBMCs. As to subset: FACS-sorted terminally differentiated effector memory CD8+ T cells re-expressing CD45RA (CD8+ TEMRA). The CDR3, as DNA: TGTGCCATTTCCGGGACAGAGTACAATGAGCAGTTCTTC. Translated, it gives CAISGTEYNEQFF.